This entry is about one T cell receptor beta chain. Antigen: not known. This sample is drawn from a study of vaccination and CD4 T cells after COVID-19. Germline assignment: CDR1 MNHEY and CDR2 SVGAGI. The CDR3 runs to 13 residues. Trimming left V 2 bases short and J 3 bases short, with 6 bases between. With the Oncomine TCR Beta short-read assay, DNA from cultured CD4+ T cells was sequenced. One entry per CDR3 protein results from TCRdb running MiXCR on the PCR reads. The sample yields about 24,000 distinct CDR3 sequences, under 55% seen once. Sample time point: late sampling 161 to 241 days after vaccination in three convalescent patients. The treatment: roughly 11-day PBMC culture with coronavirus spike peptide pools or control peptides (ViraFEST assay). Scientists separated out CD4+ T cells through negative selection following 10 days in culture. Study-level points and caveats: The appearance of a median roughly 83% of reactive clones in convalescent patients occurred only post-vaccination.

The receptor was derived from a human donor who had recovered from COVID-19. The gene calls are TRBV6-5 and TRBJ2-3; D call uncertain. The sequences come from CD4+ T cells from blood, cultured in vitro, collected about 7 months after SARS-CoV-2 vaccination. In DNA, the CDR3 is TGTGCCAGCAGTTACGAGTCTACAGATACGCAGTATTTT. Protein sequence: CASSYESTDTQYF.